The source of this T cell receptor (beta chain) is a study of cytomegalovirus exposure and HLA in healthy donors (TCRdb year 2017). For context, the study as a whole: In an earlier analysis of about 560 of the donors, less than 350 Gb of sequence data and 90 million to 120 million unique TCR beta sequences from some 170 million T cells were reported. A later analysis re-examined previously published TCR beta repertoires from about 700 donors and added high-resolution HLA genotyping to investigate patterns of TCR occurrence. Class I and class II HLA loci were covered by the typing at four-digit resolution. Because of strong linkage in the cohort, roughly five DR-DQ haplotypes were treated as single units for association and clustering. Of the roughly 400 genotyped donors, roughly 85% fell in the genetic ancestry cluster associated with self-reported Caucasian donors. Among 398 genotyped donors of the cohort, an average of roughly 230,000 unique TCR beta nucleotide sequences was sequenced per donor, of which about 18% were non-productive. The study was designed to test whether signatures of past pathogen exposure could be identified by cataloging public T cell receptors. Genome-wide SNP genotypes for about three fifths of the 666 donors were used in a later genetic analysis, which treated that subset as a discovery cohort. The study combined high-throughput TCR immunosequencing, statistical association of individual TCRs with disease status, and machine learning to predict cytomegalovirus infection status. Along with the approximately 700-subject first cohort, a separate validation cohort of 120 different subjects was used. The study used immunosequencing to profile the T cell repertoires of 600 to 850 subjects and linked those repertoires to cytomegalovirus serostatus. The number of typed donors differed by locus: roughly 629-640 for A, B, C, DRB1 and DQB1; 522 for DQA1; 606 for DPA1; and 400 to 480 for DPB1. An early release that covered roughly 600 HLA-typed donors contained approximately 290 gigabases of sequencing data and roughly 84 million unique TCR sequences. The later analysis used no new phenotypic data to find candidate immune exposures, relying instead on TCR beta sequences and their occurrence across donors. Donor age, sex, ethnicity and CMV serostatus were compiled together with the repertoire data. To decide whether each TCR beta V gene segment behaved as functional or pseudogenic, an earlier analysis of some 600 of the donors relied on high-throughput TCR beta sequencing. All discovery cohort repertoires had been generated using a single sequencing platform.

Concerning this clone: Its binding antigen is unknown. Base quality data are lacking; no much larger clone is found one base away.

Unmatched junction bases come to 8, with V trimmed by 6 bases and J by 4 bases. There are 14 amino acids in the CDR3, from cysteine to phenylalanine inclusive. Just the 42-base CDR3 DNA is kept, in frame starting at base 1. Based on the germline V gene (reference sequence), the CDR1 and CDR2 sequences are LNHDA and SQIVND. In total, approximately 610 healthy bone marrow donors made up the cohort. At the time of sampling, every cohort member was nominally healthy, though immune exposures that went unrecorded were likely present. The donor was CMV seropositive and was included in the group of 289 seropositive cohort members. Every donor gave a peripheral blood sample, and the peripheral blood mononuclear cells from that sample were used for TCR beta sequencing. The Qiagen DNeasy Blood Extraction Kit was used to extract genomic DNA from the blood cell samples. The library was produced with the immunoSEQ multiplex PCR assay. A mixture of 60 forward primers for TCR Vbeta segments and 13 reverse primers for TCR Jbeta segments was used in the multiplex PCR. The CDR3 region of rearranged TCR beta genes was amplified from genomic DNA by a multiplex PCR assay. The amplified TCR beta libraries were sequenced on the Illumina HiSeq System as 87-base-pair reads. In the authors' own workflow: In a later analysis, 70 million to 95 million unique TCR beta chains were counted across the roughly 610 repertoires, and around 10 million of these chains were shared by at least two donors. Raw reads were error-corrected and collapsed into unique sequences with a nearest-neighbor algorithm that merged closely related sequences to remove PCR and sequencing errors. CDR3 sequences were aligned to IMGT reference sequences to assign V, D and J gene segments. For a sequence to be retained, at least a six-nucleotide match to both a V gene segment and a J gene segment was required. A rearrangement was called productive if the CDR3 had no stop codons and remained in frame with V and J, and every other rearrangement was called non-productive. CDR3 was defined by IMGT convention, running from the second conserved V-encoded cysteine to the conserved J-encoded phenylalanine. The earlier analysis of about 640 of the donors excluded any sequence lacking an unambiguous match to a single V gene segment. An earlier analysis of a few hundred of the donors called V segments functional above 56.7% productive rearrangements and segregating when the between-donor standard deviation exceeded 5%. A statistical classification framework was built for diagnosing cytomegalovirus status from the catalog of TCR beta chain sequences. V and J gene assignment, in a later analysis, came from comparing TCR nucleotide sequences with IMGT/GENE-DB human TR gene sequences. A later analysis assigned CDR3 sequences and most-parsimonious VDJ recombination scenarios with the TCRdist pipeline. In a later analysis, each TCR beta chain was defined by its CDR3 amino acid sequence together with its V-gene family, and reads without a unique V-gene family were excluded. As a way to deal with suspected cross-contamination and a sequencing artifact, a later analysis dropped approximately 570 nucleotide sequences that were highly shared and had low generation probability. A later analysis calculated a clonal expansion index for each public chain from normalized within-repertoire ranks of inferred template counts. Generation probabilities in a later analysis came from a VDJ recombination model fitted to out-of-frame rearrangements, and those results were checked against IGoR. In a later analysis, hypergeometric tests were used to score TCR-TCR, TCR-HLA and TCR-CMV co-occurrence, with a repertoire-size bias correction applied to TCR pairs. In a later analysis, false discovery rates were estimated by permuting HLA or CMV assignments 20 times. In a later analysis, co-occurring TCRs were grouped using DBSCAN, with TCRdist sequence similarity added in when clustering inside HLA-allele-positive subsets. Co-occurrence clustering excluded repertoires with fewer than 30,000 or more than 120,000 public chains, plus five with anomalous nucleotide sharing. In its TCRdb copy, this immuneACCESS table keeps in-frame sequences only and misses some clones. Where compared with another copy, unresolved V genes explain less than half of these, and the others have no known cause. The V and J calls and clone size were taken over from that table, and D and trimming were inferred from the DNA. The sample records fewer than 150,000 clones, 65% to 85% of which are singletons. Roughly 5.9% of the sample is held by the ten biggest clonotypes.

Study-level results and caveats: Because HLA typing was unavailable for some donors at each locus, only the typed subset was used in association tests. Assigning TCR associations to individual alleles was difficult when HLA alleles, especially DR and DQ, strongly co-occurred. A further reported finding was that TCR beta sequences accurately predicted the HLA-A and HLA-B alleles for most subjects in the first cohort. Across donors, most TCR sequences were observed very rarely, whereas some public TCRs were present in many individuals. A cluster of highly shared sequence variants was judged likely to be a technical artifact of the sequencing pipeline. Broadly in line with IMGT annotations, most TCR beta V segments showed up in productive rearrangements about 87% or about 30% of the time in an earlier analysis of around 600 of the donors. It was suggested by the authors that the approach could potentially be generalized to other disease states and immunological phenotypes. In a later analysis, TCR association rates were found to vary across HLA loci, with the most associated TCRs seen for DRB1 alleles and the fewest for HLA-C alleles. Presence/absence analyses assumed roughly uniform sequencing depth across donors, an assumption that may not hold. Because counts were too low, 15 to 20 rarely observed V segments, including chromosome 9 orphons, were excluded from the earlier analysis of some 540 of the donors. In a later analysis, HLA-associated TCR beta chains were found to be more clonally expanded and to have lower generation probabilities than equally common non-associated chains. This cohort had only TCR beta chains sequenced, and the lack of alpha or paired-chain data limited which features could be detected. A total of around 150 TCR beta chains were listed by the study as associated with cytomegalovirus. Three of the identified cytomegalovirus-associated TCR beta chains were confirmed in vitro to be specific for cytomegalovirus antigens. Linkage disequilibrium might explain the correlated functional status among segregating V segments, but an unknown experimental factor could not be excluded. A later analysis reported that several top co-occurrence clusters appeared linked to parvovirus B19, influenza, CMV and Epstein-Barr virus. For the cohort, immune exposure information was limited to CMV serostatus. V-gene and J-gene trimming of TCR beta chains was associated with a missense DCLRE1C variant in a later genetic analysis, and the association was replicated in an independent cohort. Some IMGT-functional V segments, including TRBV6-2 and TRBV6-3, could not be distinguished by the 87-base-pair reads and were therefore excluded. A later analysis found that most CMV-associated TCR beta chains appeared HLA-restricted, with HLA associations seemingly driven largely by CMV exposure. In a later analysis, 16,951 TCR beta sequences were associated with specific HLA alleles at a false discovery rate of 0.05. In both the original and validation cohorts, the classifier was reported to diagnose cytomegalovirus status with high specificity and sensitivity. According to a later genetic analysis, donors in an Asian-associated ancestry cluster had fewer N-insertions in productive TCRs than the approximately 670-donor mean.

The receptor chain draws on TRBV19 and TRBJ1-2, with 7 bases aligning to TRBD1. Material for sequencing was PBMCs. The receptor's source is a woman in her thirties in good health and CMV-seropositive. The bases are TGTGCCAGTAGGCAGGGGGGTAGGGGCTATGGCTACACCTTC. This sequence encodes CASRQGGRGYGYTF.